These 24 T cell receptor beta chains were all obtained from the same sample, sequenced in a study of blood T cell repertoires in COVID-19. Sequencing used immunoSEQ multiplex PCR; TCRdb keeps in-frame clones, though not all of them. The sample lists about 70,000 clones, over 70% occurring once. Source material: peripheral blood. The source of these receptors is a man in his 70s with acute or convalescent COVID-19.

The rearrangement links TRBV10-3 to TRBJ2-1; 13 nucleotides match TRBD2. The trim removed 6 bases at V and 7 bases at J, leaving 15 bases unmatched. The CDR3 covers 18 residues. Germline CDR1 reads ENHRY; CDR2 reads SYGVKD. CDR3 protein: CAISGSVGLAGVGNEQFF. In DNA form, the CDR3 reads TGTGCCATCAGCGGTTCAGTAGGACTAGCGGGAGTAGGAAATGAGCAGTTCTTC.

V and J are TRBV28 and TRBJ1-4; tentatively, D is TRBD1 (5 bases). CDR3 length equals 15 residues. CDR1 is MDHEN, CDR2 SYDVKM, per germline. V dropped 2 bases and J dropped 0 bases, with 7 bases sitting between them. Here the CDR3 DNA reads TGTGCCAGCAGTTTAGGGGCAGCAACTAATGAAAAACTGTTTTTT. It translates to CASSLGAATNEKLFF. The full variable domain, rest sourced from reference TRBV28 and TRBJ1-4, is DVKVTQSSRYLVKRTGEKVFLECVQDMDHENMFWYRQDPGLGLRLIYFSYDVKMKEKGDIPEGYSVSREKKERFSLILESASTNQTSMYLCASSLGAATNEKLFFGSGTQLSVL.

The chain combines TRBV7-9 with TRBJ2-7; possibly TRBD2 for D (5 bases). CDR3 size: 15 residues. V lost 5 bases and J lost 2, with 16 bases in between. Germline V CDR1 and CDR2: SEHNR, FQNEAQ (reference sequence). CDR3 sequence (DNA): TGTGCCAGCAGCCCAAAGTCGGGATTTCCCTACGAGCAGTACTTC. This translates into CASSPKSGFPYEQYF.

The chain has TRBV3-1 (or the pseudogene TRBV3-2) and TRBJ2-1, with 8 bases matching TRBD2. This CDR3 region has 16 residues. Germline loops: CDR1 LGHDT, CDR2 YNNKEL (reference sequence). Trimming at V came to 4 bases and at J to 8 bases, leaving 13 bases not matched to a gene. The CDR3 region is CASSPSESGRTHEQFF. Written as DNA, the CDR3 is TGTGCCAGCAGCCCGTCTGAGAGCGGGAGAACCCATGAGCAGTTCTTC.

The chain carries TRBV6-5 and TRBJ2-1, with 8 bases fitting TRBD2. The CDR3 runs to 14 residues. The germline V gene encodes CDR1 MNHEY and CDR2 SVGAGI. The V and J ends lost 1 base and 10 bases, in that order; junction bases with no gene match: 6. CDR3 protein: CASSYWGTSDEQFF. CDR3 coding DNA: TGTGCCAGCAGTTACTGGGGGACTAGTGACGAGCAGTTCTTC.

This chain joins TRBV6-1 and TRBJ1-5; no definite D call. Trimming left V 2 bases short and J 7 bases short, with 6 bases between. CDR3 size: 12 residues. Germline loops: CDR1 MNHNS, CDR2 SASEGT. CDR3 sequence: CASSERGQPQHF. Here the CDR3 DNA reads TGTGCCAGCAGTGAACGGGGACAGCCCCAGCATTTT.

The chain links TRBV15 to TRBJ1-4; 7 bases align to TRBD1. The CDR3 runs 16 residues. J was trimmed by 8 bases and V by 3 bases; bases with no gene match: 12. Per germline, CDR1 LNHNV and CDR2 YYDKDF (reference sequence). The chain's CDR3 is CATSSFYGTEREKLFF. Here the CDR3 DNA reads TGTGCCACCAGCAGCTTCTATGGGACAGAGAGAGAAAAACTGTTTTTT.

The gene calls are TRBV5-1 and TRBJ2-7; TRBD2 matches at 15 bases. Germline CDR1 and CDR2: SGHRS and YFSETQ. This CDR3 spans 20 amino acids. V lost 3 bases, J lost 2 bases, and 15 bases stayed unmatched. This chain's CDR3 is CASSSRPGLAGGINTYEQYF. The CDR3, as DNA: TGCGCCAGCAGCTCTCGACCGGGACTAGCGGGAGGAATTAACACCTACGAGCAGTACTTC.

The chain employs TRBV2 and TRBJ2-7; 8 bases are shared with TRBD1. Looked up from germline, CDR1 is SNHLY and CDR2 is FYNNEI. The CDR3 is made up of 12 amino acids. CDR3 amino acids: CVGGQGAAEQYF. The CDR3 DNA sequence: TGTGTAGGGGGCCAGGGGGCGGCCGAGCAGTACTTC. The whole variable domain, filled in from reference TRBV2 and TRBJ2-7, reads EPEVTQTPSHQVTQMGQEVILRCVPISNHLYFYWYRQILGQKVEFLVSFYNNEISEKSEIFDDQFSVERPDGSNFTLKIRSTKLEDSAMYFCVGGQGAAEQYFGPGTRLTVT.

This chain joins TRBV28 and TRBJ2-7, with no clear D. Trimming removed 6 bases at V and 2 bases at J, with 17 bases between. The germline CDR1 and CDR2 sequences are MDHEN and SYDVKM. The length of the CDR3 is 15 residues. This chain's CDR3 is CASSISARHAYEQYF. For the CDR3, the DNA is TGTGCCAGCAGCATCAGCGCCCGCCACGCCTACGAGCAGTACTTC. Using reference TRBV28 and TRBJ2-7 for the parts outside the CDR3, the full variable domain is DVKVTQSSRYLVKRTGEKVFLECVQDMDHENMFWYRQDPGLGLRLIYFSYDVKMKEKGDIPEGYSVSREKKERFSLILESASTNQTSMYLCASSISARHAYEQYFGPGTRLTVT.

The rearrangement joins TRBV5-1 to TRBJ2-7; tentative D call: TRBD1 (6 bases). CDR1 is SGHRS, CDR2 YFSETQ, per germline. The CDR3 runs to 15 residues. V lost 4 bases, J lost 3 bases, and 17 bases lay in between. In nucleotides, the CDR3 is TGCGCCAGCAGCGCGACGCTGACAGGCGTCTACGAGCAGTACTTC. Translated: CASSATLTGVYEQYF.

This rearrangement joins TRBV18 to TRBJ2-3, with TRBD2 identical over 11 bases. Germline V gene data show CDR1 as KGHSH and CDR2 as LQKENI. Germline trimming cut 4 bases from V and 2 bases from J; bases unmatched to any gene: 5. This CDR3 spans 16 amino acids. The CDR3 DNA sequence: TGTGCCAGCTCACTCCGACTAGCGGGACCCACAGATACGCAGTATTTT. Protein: CASSLRLAGPTDTQYF.

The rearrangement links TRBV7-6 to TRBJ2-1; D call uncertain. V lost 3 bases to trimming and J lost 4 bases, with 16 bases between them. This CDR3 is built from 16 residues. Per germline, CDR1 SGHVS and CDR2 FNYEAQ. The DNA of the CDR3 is TGTGCCAGCAGCTTTATGCGTGGCAGCGTTTACAATGAGCAGTTCTTC. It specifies CASSFMRGSVYNEQFF.

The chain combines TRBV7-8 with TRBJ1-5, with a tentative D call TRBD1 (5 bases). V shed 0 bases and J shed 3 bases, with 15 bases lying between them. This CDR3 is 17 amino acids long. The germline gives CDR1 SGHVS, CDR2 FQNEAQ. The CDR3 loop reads CASSLARRHRINQPQHF. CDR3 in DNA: TGTGCCAGCAGCTTAGCGAGGAGACACAGGATCAATCAGCCCCAGCATTTT.

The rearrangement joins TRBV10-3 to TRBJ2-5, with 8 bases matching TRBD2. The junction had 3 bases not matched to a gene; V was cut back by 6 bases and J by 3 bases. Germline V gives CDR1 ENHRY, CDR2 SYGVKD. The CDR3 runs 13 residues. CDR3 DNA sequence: TGTGCCATCAGAGGTAGCGGGGAAGAGACCCAGTACTTC. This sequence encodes CAIRGSGEETQYF.

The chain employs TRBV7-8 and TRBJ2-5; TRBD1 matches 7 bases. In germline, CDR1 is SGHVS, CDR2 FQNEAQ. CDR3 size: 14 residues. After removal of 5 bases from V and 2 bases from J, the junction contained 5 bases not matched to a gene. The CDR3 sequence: CASSLLGQQETQYF. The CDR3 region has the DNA TGTGCCAGCAGCCTTTTGGGACAGCAAGAGACCCAGTACTTC.

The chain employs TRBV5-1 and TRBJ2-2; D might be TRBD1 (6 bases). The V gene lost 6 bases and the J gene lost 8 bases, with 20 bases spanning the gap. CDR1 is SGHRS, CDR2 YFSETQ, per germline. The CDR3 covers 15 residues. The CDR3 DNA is TGCGCCAGCACCGTACGAGGGGGTGACCCGGGGGAGCTGTTTTTT. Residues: CASTVRGGDPGELFF.

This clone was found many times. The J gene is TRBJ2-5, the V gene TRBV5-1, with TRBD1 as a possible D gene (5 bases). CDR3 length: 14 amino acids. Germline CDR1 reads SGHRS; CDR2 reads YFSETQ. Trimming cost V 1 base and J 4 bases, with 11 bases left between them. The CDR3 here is CASSLQGQGETQYF. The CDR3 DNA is TGCGCCAGCAGCTTGCAAGGGCAGGGAGAGACCCAGTACTTC.

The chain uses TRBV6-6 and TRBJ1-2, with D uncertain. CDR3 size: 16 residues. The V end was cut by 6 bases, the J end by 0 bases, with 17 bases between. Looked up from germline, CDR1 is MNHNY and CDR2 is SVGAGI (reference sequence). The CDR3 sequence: CASSLPPGMANYGYTF. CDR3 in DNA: TGTGCCAGCAGCCTTCCCCCGGGGATGGCTAACTATGGCTACACCTTC.

The CDR3 spells CASTLGEGGYEQYF. CDR3 coding DNA: TGTGCCAGCACCCTAGGGGAGGGAGGCTACGAGCAGTACTTC. The chain uses TRBV11-2 and TRBJ2-7, with TRBD2 matching 7 bases. The CDR3 runs to 14 residues. Germline-derived CDR1 and CDR2 are SGHAT and FQNNGV. V was pared by 7 bases and J by 3 bases, with 9 bases of the junction left unmatched.

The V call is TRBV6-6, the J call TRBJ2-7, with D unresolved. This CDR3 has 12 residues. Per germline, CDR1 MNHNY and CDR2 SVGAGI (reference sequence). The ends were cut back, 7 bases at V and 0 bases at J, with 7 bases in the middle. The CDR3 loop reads CASTPSSYEQYF. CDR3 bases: TGTGCCAGCACCCCCTCCTCCTACGAGCAGTACTTC.

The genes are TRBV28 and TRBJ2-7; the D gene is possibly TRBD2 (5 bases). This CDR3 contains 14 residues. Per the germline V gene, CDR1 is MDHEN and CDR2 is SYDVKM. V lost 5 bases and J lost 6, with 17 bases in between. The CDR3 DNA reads TGTGCCAGCAGTCTGTCGGGGATATTCGGCGAGCAGTACTTC. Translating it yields CASSLSGIFGEQYF.

DNA for the CDR3: TGTGCCACCAGCGGACTGACTAGCGGGCCCTACGAGCAGTACTTC. Its protein is CATSGLTSGPYEQYF. The chain employs TRBV15 and TRBJ2-7; 10 nucleotides line up with TRBD2. The length of the CDR3 is 15 residues. The V and J ends lost 5 bases and 2 bases, in that order; junction bases with no gene match: 6. CDR1 and CDR2 from the germline V gene are LNHNV and YYDKDF (reference sequence). The variable domain in full, completed from reference TRBV15 and TRBJ2-7, reads DAMVIQNPRYQVTQFGKPVTLSCSQTLNHNVMYWYQQKSSQAPKLLFHYYDKDFNNEADTPDNFQSRRPNTSFCFLDIRSPGLGDTAMYLCATSGLTSGPYEQYFGPGTRLTVT.

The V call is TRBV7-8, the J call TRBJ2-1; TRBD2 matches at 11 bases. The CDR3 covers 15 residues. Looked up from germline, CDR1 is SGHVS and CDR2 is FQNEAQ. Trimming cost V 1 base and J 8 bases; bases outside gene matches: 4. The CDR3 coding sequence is TGTGCCAGCAGCTTAGTAGCGGGAGGGCCCGATGAGCAGTTCTTC. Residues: CASSLVAGGPDEQFF. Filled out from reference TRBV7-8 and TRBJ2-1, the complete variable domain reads GAGVSQSPRYKVAKRGQDVALRCDPISGHVSLFWYQQALGQGPEFLTYFQNEAQLDKSGLPSDRFFAERPEGSVSTLKIQRTQQEDSAVYLCASSLVAGGPDEQFFGPGTRLTVL.